This T cell receptor beta chain was identified during a study of tumor-infiltrating lymphocytes in oesophageal squamous cell carcinoma. From the PCR reads, TCRdb called clonotypes with MiXCR, one entry per CDR3 protein. The table lists fewer than 25,000 distinct CDR3 sequences, roughly a third of them singletons. This clonotype came up a few times. Germline V gene data show CDR1 as SEHNR and CDR2 as FQNEAQ (reference sequence). The CDR3 contains 13 residues. Sequenced sample: esophageal tumor tissue. The TCR originated in a female donor with esophageal squamous cell carcinoma. The chain links TRBV7-9 to TRBJ1-4; D unclear. TRBJ2-2 explains the end of the DNA better; the J call may be wrong. For the CDR3, the DNA is TGTGCCAGCAGCTTATTATTCCTCGGGGAGCTGTTTTTT. It codes for CASSLLFLGELFF.